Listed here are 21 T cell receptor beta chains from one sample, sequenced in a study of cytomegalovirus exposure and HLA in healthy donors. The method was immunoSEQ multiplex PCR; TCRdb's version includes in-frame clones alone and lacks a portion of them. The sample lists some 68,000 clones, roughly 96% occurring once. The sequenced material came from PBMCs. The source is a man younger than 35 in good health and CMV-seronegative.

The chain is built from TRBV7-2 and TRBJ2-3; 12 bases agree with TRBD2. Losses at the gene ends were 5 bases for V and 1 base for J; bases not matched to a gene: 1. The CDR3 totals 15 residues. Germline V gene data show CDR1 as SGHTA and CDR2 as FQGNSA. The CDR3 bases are TGTGCCAGCAGCCCTAGCGGGAGGGGCACAGATACGCAGTATTTT. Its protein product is CASSPSGRGTDTQYF.

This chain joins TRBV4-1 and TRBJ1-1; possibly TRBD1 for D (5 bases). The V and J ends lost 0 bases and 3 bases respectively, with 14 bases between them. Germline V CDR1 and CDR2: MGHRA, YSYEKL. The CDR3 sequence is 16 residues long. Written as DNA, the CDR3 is TGCGCCAGCAGCCAAGAATCCTCCGGGGGAGACACTGAAGCTTTCTTT. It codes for CASSQESSGGDTEAFF.

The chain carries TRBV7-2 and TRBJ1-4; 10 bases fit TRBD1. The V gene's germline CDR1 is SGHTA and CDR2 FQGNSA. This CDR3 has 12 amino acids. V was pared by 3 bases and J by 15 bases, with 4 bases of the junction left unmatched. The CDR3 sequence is CASSLGGQGMFF. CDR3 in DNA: TGTGCCAGCAGCTTGGGGGGACAGGGGATGTTTTTT.

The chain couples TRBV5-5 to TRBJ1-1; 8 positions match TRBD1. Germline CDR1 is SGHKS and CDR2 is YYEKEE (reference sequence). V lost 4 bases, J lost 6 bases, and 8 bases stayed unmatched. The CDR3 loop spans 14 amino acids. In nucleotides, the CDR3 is TGTGCCAGCAGCCATGGACAGGGTAAGGCTGAAGCTTTCTTT. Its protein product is CASSHGQGKAEAFF.

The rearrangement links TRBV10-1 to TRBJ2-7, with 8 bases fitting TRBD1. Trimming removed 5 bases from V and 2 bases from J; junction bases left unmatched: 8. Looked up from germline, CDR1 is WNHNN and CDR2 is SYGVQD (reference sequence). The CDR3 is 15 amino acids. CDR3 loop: CASSINRDRPYEQYF. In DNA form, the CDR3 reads TGCGCCAGCAGTATAAACCGGGACAGGCCCTACGAGCAGTACTTC.

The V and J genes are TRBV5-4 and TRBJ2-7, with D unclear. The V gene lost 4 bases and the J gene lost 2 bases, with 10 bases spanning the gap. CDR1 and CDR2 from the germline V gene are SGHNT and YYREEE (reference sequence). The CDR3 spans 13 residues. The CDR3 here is CASSTTSTYEQYF. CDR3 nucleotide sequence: TGTGCCAGCAGCACTACCTCCACCTACGAGCAGTACTTC. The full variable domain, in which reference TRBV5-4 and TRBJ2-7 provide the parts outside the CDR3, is ETGVTQSPTHLIKTRGQQVTLRCSSQSGHNTVSWYQQALGQGPQFIFQYYREEENGRGNFPPRFSGLQFPNYSSELNVNALELDDSALYLCASSTTSTYEQYFGPGTRLTVT.

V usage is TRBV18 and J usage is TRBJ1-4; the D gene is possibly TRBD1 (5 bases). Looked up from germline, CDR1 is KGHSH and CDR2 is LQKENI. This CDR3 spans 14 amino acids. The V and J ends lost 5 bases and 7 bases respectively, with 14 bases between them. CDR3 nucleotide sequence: TGTGCCAGCTCATCCGGACATAGGGGTGAAAAACTGTTTTTT. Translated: CASSSGHRGEKLFF.

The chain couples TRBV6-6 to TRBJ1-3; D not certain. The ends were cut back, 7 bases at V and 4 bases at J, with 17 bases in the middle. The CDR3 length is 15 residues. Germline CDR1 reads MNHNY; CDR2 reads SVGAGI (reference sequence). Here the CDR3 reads CASTYLRSLGNTIYF. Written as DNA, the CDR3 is TGTGCCAGCACCTACCTCCGGTCGTTGGGAAACACCATATATTTT.

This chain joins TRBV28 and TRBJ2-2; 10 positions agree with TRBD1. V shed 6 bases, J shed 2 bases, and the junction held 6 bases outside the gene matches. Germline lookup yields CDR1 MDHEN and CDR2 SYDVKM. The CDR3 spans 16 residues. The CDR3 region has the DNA TGTGCCAGCAGGATGGGACAGGGGCCAAACACCGGGGAGCTGTTTTTT. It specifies CASRMGQGPNTGELFF. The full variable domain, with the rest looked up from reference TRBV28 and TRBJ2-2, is DVKVTQSSRYLVKRTGEKVFLECVQDMDHENMFWYRQDPGLGLRLIYFSYDVKMKEKGDIPEGYSVSREKKERFSLILESASTNQTSMYLCASRMGQGPNTGELFFGEGSRLTVL.

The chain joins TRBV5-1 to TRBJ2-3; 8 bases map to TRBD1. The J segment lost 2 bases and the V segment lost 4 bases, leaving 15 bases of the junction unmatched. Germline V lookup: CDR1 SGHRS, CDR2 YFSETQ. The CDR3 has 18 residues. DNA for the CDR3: TGCGCCAGCAGCCGCGGACAGGGCTCGAGTCTTCCCACAGATACGCAGTATTTT. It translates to CASSRGQGSSLPTDTQYF.

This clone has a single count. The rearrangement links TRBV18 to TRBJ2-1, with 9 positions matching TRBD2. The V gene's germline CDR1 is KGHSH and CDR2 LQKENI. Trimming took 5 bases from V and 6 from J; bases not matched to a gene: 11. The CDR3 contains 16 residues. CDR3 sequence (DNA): TGTGCCAGCTCATTGCCTCCCGGGACTAGCTCCAATGAGCAGTTCTTC. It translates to CASSLPPGTSSNEQFF.

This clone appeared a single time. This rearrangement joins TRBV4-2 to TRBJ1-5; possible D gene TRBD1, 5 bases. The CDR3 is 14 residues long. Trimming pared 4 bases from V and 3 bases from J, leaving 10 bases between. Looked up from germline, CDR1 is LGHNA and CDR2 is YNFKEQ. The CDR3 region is CASSPGGINQPQHF. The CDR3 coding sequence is TGTGCCAGCAGCCCCGGGGGAATCAATCAGCCCCAGCATTTT.

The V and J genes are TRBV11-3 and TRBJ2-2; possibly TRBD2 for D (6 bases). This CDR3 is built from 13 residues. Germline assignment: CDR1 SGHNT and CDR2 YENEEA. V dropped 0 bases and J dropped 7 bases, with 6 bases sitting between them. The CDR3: CASSLEGGGELFF. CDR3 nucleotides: TGTGCCAGCAGCTTAGAGGGGGGCGGGGAGCTGTTTTTT. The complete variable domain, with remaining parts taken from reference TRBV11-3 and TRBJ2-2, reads EAGVVQSPRYKIIEKKQPVAFWCNPISGHNTLYWYLQNLGQGPELLIRYENEEAVDDSQLPKDRFSAERLKGVDSTLKIQPAELGDSAVYLCASSLEGGGELFFGEGSRLTVL.

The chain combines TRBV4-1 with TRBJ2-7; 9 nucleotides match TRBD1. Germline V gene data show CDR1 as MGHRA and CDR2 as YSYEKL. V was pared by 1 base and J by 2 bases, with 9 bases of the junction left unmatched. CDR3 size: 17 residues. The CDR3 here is CASSQALGQGTAYEQYF. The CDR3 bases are TGCGCCAGCAGCCAAGCTCTCGGACAGGGGACCGCCTACGAGCAGTACTTC.

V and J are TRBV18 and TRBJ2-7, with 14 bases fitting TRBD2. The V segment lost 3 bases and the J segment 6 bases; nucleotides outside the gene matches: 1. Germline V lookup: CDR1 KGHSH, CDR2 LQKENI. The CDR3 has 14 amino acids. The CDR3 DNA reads TGTGCCAGCTCACCTGGACTAGCGGGAGGCGAGCAGTACTTC. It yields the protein CASSPGLAGGEQYF.

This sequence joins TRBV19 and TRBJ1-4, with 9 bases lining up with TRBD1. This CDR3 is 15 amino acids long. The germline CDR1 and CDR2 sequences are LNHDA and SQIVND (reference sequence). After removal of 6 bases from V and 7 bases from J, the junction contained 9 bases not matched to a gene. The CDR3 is CASRNSPTGGEKLFF. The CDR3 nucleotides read TGTGCCAGTAGAAATTCCCCGACAGGGGGTGAAAAACTGTTTTTT.

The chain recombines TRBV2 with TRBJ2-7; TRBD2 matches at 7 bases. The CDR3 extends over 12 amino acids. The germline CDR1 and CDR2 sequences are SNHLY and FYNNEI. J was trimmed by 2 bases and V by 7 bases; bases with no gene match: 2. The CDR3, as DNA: TGTGCCAGCATGGGGGGGACCTACGAGCAGTACTTC. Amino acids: CASMGGTYEQYF.

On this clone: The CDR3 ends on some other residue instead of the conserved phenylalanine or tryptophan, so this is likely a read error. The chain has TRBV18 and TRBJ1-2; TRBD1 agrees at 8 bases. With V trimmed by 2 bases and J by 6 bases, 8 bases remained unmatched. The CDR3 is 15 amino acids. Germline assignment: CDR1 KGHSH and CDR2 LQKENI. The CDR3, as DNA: TGTGCCAGCTCACCAAACAGGGGGGTTATCGATGGCTACACCTTA. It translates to CASSPNRGVIDGYTL.

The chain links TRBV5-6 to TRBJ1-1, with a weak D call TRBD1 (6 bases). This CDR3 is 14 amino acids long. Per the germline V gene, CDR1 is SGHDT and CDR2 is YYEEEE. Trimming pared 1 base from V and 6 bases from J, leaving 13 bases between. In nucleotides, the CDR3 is TGTGCCAGCAGCTTGACAGGGAAAACGGCTGAAGCTTTCTTT. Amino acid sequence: CASSLTGKTAEAFF.

CDR3 coding DNA: TGTGCCTCCCGGGACAGGGCCACAGATACGCAGTATTTT. Protein: CASRDRATDTQYF. The V gene is TRBV7-3, the J gene TRBJ2-3; 9 bases are shared with TRBD1. CDR3 size: 13 residues. Trimming took 11 bases from V and 2 from J; bases not matched to a gene: 5. Germline CDR1 is SGHTA and CDR2 is FQGTGA.

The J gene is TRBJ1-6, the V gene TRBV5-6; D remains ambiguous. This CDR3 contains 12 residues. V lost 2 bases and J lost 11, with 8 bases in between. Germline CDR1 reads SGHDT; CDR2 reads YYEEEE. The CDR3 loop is CASSFEATPLHF. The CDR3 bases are TGTGCCAGCAGCTTTGAGGCTACACCCCTCCACTTT.